The next 26 T cell receptor beta chains were all read from a single sample in a study of blood T cell repertoires in COVID-19. Libraries were prepared by immunoSEQ multiplex PCR; TCRdb keeps only in-frame clonotypes and omits some of them. Seen here are roughly 280,000 clones, about nine tenths observed once, and the top ten hold under 2.5%. Material for sequencing was peripheral blood. These receptors came from a man aged 45-65 years with acute or convalescent COVID-19.

V gene TRBV6-5 combines with J gene TRBJ1-5; 8 bases fit TRBD1. Trimming took 4 bases from V and 7 from J; bases not matched to a gene: 12. Germline V gives CDR1 MNHEY, CDR2 SVGAGI. The CDR3 is made up of 16 amino acids. CDR3 DNA sequence: TGTGCCAGCAGTTCCAGACAGGGGTGGTCGCGCCAGCCCCAGCATTTT. Its translation is CASSSRQGWSRQPQHF.

The rearrangement uses TRBV5-1 and TRBJ1-6; 9 nucleotides align to TRBD1. The CDR3 spans 14 residues. Per the germline V gene, CDR1 is SGHRS and CDR2 is YFSETQ. After removal of 4 bases from V and 10 bases from J, the junction contained 6 bases not matched to a gene. The CDR3 DNA reads as TGCGCCAGCAGCCCGGGACAGGGAGAATCACCCCTCCACTTT. This gives the protein CASSPGQGESPLHF.

This sequence joins TRBV30 and TRBJ2-2, with 9 bases lining up with TRBD1. The V and J ends lost 0 bases and 4 bases, in that order; junction bases with no gene match: 21. The V gene's germline CDR1 is GTSNPN and CDR2 SVGIG (reference sequence). This CDR3 contains 21 residues. CDR3 in DNA: TGTGCCTGGAGTGTAGGGGATCCGGGACAGGGCATACCTCTGGGCACCGGGGAGCTGTTTTTT. Translated: CAWSVGDPGQGIPLGTGELFF.

This rearrangement joins TRBV5-1 to TRBJ1-4; 7 bases are shared with TRBD1. Germline CDR1 and CDR2: SGHRS and YFSETQ. V shed 1 base, J shed 6 bases, and the junction held 6 bases outside the gene matches. The CDR3 totals 15 residues. The CDR3 spells CASSLKGALDEKLFF. CDR3 coding DNA: TGCGCCAGCAGCTTGAAGGGGGCCCTCGATGAAAAACTGTTTTTT.

CDR3 DNA: TGTGCCAGCAGCCCTCCCAGGGCGGGGGCGTCCCCGTACCAAGAGACCCAGTACTTC. Its translation: CASSPPRAGASPYQETQYF. The chain carries TRBV7-9 and TRBJ2-5; tentatively, D is TRBD2 (7 bases). This CDR3 comprises 19 residues. Germline V gene sequence: CDR1 SEHNR, CDR2 FQNEAQ (reference sequence). V was pared by 5 bases and J by 0 bases, with 25 bases between.

The sample holds a few counts of this clone. The V gene is TRBV4-2, the J gene TRBJ1-2; D is unresolved. This CDR3 has 14 amino acids. Trimming took off 2 bases at V and 7 bases at J, with 14 bases between the two ends. Germline lookup yields CDR1 LGHNA and CDR2 YNFKEQ. DNA for the CDR3: TGTGCCAGCAGCCAAATGTGGTCCGAGGTTGGCTACACCTTC. Translating gives CASSQMWSEVGYTF.

V is TRBV3-1 (or the pseudogene TRBV3-2) and J is TRBJ2-5, with D possibly matching TRBD1 (5 bases). The CDR3 totals 15 residues. Germline V lookup: CDR1 LGHDT, CDR2 YNNKEL (reference sequence). The ends were cut back, 0 bases at V and 5 bases at J, with 13 bases in the middle. The CDR3 spells CASSQDIGARETQYF. The CDR3, as DNA: TGTGCCAGCAGCCAAGATATAGGGGCGCGGGAGACCCAGTACTTC.

The chain employs TRBV2 and TRBJ1-1, with 9 nucleotides matching TRBD1. The ends lost 6 bases at V and 11 bases at J; junction bases unmatched: 10. Germline V lookup: CDR1 SNHLY, CDR2 FYNNEI. The CDR3 spans 13 residues. Here the CDR3 DNA reads TGTGCCAGCAGACCTGGGACAGGGCTCCAGGCTTTCTTT. Its translation is CASRPGTGLQAFF.

A few counts support this clone. This chain joins TRBV7-9 and TRBJ2-3; the D gene is possibly TRBD1 (6 bases). Germline CDR1 reads SEHNR; CDR2 reads FQNEAQ (reference sequence). Trimming stripped 10 bases from V and 0 bases from J, with 14 bases between. CDR3 length: 14 amino acids. Here the CDR3 DNA reads TGTGCCACCTCAGGGGAGTGGAGCACAGATACGCAGTATTTT. Protein: CATSGEWSTDTQYF.

On this clone itself: This may arise from a read error, as a much more abundant clone is one base away. The chain carries TRBV7-3 and TRBJ2-2, with 9 positions matching TRBD1. Germline V CDR1 and CDR2: SGHTA, FQGTGA. V lost 5 bases to trimming and J lost 3 bases; unmatched junction nucleotides: 4. The CDR3 sequence is 15 residues long. The CDR3 here is CASSPRQGDTGELFF. Here the CDR3 DNA reads TGTGCCAGCAGCCCTCGACAGGGGGACACCGGGGAGCTGTTTTTT.

V gene TRBV10-2 combines with J gene TRBJ2-5; 11 bases fit TRBD2. V lost 7 bases and J lost 4; bases outside the gene matches: 11. The length of the CDR3 is 16 residues. The germline V gene has CDR1 WSHSY and CDR2 SAAADI. The CDR3 sequence is CASKSSGGAFPETQYF. DNA of the CDR3: TGCGCCAGCAAGAGTAGCGGGGGGGCGTTCCCAGAGACCCAGTACTTC.

V and J are TRBV7-9 and TRBJ1-1, with a tentative D call TRBD1 (6 bases). The germline V gene encodes CDR1 SEHNR and CDR2 FQNEAQ (reference sequence). Trimming took off 1 base at V and 4 bases at J, with 10 bases between the two ends. CDR3 length equals 14 residues. CDR3 in DNA: TGTGCCAGCAGCTTAGTTAAGGGGGTCACTGAAGCTTTCTTT. Translating it yields CASSLVKGVTEAFF.

The chain combines TRBV5-1 with TRBJ2-7; TRBD2 matches 11 bases. The CDR3 loop spans 15 amino acids. J lost 2 bases, V lost 3 bases, and 4 bases had no gene match. The germline V gene encodes CDR1 SGHRS and CDR2 YFSETQ. CDR3 sequence: CASSSSTSGTYEQYF. CDR3 nucleotide sequence: TGCGCCAGCAGCTCGTCGACTAGCGGGACCTACGAGCAGTACTTC.

Concerning this clone: A junction boundary mismatches the germline segment, possibly from a read error. The chain combines TRBV25-1 with TRBJ2-7; 7 bases match TRBD1. Germline V gene data show CDR1 as MGHDK and CDR2 as SYGVNS. The CDR3 is 11 residues long. This CDR3 is CASSDGTEENF. In DNA form, the CDR3 reads TGTGCCAGCAGTGATGGGACAGAAGAGAACTTC.

Remarks on this clone: In the same sample, other DNA sequences code for this CDR3. The rearrangement joins TRBV6-6 to TRBJ2-2, with D unclear. V was pared by 4 bases and J by 5 bases, with 8 bases between. CDR1 and CDR2 from the germline V gene are MNHNY and SVGAGI (reference sequence). The CDR3 spans 13 residues. CDR3 amino acids: CASSLPGTGELFF. CDR3 bases: TGTGCCAGCAGTTTACCAGGTACCGGGGAGCTGTTTTTT.

The chain uses TRBV2 and TRBJ1-3, with 7 bases that match TRBD1. Looked up from germline, CDR1 is SNHLY and CDR2 is FYNNEI. The CDR3 extends over 14 amino acids. The ends lost 7 bases at V and 1 base at J; junction bases unmatched: 4. The CDR3 loop reads CASINRGSGNTIYF. DNA for the CDR3: TGTGCCAGCATAAACAGGGGATCTGGAAACACCATATATTTT.

The J gene is TRBJ1-2, the V gene TRBV5-4; 7 bases align to TRBD1. The germline gives CDR1 SGHNT, CDR2 YYREEE (reference sequence). Trimming cost V 4 bases and J 0 bases; bases outside gene matches: 6. The CDR3 totals 15 residues. DNA of the CDR3: TGTGCCAGCAGCGATAAAACAGGGGCTAACTATGGCTACACCTTC. Protein: CASSDKTGANYGYTF.

This clone was counted a single time. Within the sample, other DNA sequences also encode this same CDR3. The chain joins TRBV18 to TRBJ2-5, with a possible D match to TRBD1 (5 bases). The CDR3 has 14 amino acids. Trimming removed 3 bases from V and 2 bases from J, with 10 bases in between. Germline values: CDR1 KGHSH, CDR2 LQKENI. CDR3 sequence: CASSPGQEQETQYF. The CDR3 DNA is TGTGCCAGCTCACCGGGGCAGGAACAAGAGACCCAGTACTTC.

The chain couples TRBV7-2 to TRBJ1-1; 7 nucleotides line up with TRBD1. Germline V lookup: CDR1 SGHTA, CDR2 FQGNSA. The junction had 6 bases not matched to a gene; V was cut back by 4 bases and J by 7 bases. The length of the CDR3 is 13 residues. CDR3 region: CASSSRTGNEAFF. The CDR3, as DNA: TGTGCCAGCAGCTCTAGGACAGGTAATGAAGCTTTCTTT.

This sequence joins TRBV12-5 and TRBJ1-5, with D possibly matching TRBD1 (6 bases). The CDR3 runs to 18 residues. From germline, CDR1 is LGHNT and CDR2 FRNRAP. Trimming removed 1 base from V and 5 bases from J, with 21 bases in between. For the CDR3, the DNA is TGTGCTAGTGGTTTGGGAATACAGGTAGGGGGAAGCGATCAGCCCCAGCATTTT. It is translated as CASGLGIQVGGSDQPQHF.

This chain connects TRBV19 to TRBJ2-7; 8 bases line up with TRBD1. Germline-derived CDR1 and CDR2 are LNHDA and SQIVND (reference sequence). V shed 4 bases and J 7 bases; nucleotides not matched to a gene: 9. The CDR3 is 14 residues long. CDR3 amino acids: CASSTTWTGKEQYF. In DNA form, the CDR3 reads TGTGCCAGTAGTACCACTTGGACAGGGAAGGAGCAGTACTTC.

The chain links TRBV5-1 to TRBJ1-4, with 9 bases identical to TRBD1. Germline V lookup: CDR1 SGHRS, CDR2 YFSETQ. CDR3 length: 17 residues. Trimming took 9 bases from V and 5 from J; bases not matched to a gene: 17. CDR3 DNA: TGCGCCACCCTTACTCCCTCCTGGGGACAGGGAAATGAAAAACTGTTTTTT. Protein sequence: CATLTPSWGQGNEKLFF. Full variable domain (outside the CDR3, taken from reference TRBV5-1 and TRBJ1-4): KAGVTQTPRYLIKTRGQQVTLSCSPISGHRSVSWYQQTPGQGLQFLFEYFSETQRNKGNFPGRFSGRQFSNSRSEMNVSTLELGDSALYLCATLTPSWGQGNEKLFFGSGTQLSVL.

The J gene is TRBJ2-7, the V gene TRBV9; possibly TRBD2 for D (5 bases). V gave up 0 bases and J gave up 3 bases, with 16 bases separating them. Germline V CDR1 and CDR2: SGDLS, YYNGEE. This CDR3 contains 16 residues. CDR3 coding DNA: TGTGCCAGCAGCGTAGGATCCCTAGCCCAAGACTACGAGCAGTACTTC. Protein: CASSVGSLAQDYEQYF.

The chain has TRBV5-4 and TRBJ1-3, with TRBD1 identical over 11 bases. The J segment lost 2 bases and the V segment lost 4 bases, leaving 8 bases of the junction unmatched. The CDR3 extends over 17 amino acids. Germline loops: CDR1 SGHNT, CDR2 YYREEE (reference sequence). The CDR3 nucleotides are TGTGCCAGCAGCGACCGACCGGGACAGGGGGCTGGAAACACCATATATTTT. Its protein is CASSDRPGQGAGNTIYF.

V is TRBV4-2 and J is TRBJ2-3; TRBD2 aligns across 9 bases. Germline V gene sequence: CDR1 LGHNA, CDR2 YNFKEQ. The V and J ends lost 4 bases and 1 base, in that order; junction bases with no gene match: 6. The CDR3 is 16 amino acids. The CDR3 coding sequence is TGTGCCAGCAGCCTCGGCGGGGGGGTTGGCACAGATACGCAGTATTTT. Residues: CASSLGGGVGTDTQYF.

The J gene is TRBJ1-1, the V gene TRBV30, with 8 bases matching TRBD1. Germline V gene data show CDR1 as GTSNPN and CDR2 as SVGIG (reference sequence). The ends lost 2 bases at V and 5 bases at J; junction bases unmatched: 13. The CDR3 totals 16 residues. The CDR3 reads CAWSPKRQGKTTEAFF. The DNA of the CDR3 is TGTGCCTGGAGTCCAAAACGACAGGGGAAAACGACTGAAGCTTTCTTT.